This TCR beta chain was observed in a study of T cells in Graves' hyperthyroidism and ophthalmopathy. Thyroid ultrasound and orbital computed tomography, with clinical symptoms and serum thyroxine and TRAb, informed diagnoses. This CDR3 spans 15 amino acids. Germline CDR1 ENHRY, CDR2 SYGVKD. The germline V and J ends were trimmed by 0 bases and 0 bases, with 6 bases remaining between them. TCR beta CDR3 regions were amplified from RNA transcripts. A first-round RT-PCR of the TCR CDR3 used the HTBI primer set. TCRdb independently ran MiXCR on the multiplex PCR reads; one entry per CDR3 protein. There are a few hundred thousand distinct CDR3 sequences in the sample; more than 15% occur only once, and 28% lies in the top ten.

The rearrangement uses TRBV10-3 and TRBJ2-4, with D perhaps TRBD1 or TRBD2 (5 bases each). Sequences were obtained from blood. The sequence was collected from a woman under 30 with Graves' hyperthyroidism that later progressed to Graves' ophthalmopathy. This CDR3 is CAISESGPAKNIQYF. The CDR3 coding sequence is TGTGCCATCAGTGAGTCGGGACCAGCCAAAAACATTCAGTACTTC.